This TCR beta chain was profiled in a study of T-cell reconstitution after alpha-beta-depleted transplantation in children (TCRdb year 2016). Regarding the complete study: Using TCR repertoire profiling, the study followed T-cell immune reconstitution in a quantitative way in children after TCRalphabeta/CD19-depleted allogeneic hematopoietic cell transplantation. The full study reports these points: The frequencies of hyperexpanded clones fell over the following months, and after one year, T-cell counts and TCRbeta diversity were mostly attributed to newly produced T cells. In some patients, the high TCRbeta diversity seen at day 60 was put down to recipient T cells and intrathymic progenitors that had survived conditioning. The apparently early recovery of alphabetaT-cell counts about two months after transplant reportedly depended on only several hundred rapidly expanded clones that came from non-depleted graft cells.

The germline V gene provides CDR1 MGHDK and CDR2 SYGVNS. From V the trimming removes 3 bases and from J it removes 0 bases, while the gene matches leave 6 bases of the junction unaccounted for. The CDR3 goes from the cysteine to the phenylalanine over 16 residues. Only the CDR3 part of the read is kept: 48 bases, read in frame from the first base. This clonotype was counted many times. Its antigen remains undetermined. No per-base quality is available; no much larger clone lies one base away. Libraries were constructed by PCR. The run used an Illumina HiSeq 2500. To normalize quantification of the TCRbeta repertoire, the TCR libraries were built with molecular barcoding that relied on unique molecular identifiers. TCRdb trimmed the raw reads at Q25, called clones with MiXCR and kept productive beta chains. CDR3 protein sequences are deduplicated, and each keeps its most common genes and DNA. In all, the sample holds around 700,000 distinct CDR3 sequences, and roughly 13% of those were seen once. Clones ranked in the top ten supply 0.79% of the sample.

This sample's treatment or condition label indicates: allogeneic hematopoietic cell transplantation with graft depleted of TCRalphabeta T cells and CD19 B cells. The transplant recipients were children given TCRalphabeta/CD19-depleted allogeneic hematopoietic cell grafts. The sample consisted of PBMCs, taken before TCRalphabeta/CD19-depleted stem cell transplant. The sequence joins TRBV25-1 to TRBJ2-3, with TRBD2 matching 7 junction bases. The receptor was derived from a girl between 2 and 10 years old with congenital amegakaryocytic thrombocytopenia, due to receive a stem cell transplant. The CDR3 protein is CASSDGGDYSTDTQYF. Here is the DNA: TGTGCCAGCAGTGATGGCGGGGACTACAGCACAGATACGCAGTATTTT.